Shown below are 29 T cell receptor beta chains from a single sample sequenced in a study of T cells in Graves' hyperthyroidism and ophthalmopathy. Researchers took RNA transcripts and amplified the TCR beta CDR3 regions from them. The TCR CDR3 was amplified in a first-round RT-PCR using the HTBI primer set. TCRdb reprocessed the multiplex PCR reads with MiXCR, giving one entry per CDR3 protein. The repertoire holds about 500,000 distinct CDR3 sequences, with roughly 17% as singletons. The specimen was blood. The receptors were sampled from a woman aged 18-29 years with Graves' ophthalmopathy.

For the CDR3, the DNA is TGTGCCACCGGGGGGCAGGGGGGCACAGATACGCAGTATTTT. It encodes CATGGQGGTDTQYF. The rearrangement links TRBV10-3 to TRBJ2-3; D tentatively reads TRBD1 or TRBD2 (7 bases each). CDR1 and CDR2 (germline): ENHRY, SYGVKD. The CDR3 totals 14 residues. The V end lost 10 bases, the J end lost 1 base, and 15 bases lay between the germline ends.

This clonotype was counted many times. The CDR3, as DNA: TGTGCCTGGAGAGGCGGGTACTACGAGCAGTACTTC. Amino acids: CAWRGGYYEQYF. This chain uses TRBV30 with TRBJ2-7; D may be TRBD2 (5 bases). Trimming pared 3 bases from V and 3 bases from J, leaving 9 bases between. CDR1 is GTSNPN, CDR2 SVGIG, per germline (reference sequence). The CDR3 is 12 amino acids.

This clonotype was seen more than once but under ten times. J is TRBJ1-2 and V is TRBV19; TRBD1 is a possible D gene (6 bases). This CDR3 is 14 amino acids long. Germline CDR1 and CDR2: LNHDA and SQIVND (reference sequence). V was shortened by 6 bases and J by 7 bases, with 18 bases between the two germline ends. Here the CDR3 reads CASRPWGRERGYTF. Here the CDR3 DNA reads TGTGCCAGTAGACCCTGGGGGCGAGAACGTGGCTACACCTTC.

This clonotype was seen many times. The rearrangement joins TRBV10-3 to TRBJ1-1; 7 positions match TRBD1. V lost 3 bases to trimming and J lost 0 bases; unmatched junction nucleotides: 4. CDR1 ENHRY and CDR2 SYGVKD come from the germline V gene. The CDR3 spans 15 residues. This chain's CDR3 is CAISEQGRMNTEAFF. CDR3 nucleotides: TGTGCCATCAGTGAACAGGGGAGAATGAACACTGAAGCTTTCTTT.

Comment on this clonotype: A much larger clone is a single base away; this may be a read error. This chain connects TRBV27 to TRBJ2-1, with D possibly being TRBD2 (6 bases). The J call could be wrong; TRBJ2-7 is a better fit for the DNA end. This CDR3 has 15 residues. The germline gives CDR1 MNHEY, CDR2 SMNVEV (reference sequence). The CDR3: CASSPQEGPRNEQYF. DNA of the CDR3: TGTGCCAGCAGTCCCCAGGAGGGGCCAAGGAATGAGCAGTACTTC.

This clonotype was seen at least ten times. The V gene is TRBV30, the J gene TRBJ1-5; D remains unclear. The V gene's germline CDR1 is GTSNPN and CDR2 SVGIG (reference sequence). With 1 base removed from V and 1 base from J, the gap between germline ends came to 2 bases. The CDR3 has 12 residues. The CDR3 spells CAWSDSNQPQHF. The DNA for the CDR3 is TGTGCCTGGAGTGACAGCAATCAGCCCCAGCATTTT.

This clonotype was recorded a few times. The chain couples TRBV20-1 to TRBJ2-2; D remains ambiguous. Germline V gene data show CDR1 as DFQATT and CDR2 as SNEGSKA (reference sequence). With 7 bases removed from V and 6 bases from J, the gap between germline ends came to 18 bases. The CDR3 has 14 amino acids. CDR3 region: CSEIRSSIAGELFF. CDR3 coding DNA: TGCAGTGAAATTCGGAGTAGCATCGCCGGGGAGCTGTTTTTT.

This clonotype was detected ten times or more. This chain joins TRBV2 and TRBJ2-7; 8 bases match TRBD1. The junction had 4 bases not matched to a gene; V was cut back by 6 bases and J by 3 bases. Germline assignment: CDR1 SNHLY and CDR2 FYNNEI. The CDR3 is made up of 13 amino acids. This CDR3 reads CASSQGQVYEQYF. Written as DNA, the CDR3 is TGTGCCAGCAGCCAGGGACAGGTCTACGAGCAGTACTTC.

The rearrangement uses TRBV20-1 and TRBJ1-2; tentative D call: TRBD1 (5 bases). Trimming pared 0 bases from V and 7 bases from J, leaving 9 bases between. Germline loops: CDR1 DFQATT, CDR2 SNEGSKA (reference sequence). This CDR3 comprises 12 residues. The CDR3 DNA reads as TGCAGTGCTAGAGATGGTGGGGCTGGCTACACCTTC. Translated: CSARDGGAGYTF.

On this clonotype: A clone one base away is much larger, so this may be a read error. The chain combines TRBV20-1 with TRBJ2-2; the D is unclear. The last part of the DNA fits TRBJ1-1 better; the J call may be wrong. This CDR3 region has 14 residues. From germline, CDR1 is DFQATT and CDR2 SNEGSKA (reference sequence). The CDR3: CSARPVVLTAGAFF. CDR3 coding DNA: TGCAGTGCTAGGCCGGTGGTATTAACCGCTGGAGCTTTCTTT.

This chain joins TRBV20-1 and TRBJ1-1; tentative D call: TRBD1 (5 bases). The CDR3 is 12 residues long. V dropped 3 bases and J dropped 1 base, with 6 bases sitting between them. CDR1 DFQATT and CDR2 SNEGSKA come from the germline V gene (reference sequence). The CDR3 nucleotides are TGCAGTGCTAGCGACAGGAACACTGAAGCTTTCTTT. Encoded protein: CSASDRNTEAFF.

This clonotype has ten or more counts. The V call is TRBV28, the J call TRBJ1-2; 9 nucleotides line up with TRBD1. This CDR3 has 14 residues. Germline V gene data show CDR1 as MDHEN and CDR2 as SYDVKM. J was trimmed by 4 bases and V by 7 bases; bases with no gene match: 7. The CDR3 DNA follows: TGTGCCAGCAATACAGGGGGCGAGAGCTATGGCTACACCTTC. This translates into CASNTGGESYGYTF.

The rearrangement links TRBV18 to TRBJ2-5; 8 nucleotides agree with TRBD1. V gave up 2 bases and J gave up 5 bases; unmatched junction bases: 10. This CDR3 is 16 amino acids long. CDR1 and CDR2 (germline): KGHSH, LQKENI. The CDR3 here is CASSPMRTGGVETQYF. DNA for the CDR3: TGTGCCAGCTCACCAATGAGAACAGGGGGAGTGGAGACCCAGTACTTC.

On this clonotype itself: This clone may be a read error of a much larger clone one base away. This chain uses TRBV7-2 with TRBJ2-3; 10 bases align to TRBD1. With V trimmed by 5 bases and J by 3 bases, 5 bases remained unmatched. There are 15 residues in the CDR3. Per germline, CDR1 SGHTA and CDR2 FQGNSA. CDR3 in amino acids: CASSQGDRGTDTQYF. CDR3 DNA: TGTGCCAGCAGCCAGGGGGACAGGGGAACAGATACGCAGTATTTT.

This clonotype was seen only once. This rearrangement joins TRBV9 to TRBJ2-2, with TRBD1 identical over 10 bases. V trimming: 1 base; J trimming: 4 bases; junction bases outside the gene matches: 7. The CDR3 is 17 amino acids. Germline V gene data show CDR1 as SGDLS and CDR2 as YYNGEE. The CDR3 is CASSVMAGTGATGELFF. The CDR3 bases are TGTGCCAGCAGCGTAATGGCCGGGACAGGGGCCACCGGGGAGCTGTTTTTT.

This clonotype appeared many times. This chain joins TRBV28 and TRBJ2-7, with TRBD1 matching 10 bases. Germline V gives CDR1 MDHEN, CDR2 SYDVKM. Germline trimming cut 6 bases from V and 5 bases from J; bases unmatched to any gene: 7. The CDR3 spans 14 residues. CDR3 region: CASRGQGKRNEQYF. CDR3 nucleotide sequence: TGTGCCAGCAGGGGACAGGGGAAGAGAAACGAGCAGTACTTC.

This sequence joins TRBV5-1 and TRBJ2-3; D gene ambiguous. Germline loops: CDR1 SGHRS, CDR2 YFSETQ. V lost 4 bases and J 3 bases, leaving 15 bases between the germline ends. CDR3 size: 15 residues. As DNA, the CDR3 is TGCGCCAGCAGCACTTCCGACCCCCGGACAGATACGCAGTATTTT. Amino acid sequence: CASSTSDPRTDTQYF.

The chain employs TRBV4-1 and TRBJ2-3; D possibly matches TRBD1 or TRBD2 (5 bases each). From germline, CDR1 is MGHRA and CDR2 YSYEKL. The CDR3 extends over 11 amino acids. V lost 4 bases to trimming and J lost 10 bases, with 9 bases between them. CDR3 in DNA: TGCGCCAGCAGCCCAGGGAGTTCGCAGTATTTT. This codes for CASSPGSSQYF.

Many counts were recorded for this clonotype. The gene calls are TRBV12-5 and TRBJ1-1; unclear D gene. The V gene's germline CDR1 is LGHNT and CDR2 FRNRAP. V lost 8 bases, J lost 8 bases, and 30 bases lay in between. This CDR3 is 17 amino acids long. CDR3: CASSISSGEIVVLEAFF. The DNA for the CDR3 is TGTGCTAGTTCCATCTCATCCGGGGAAATAGTGGTGCTAGAAGCTTTCTTT.

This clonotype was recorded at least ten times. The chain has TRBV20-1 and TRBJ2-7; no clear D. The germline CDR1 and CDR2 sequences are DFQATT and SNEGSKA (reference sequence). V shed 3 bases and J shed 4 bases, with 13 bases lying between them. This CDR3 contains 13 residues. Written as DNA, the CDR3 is TGCAGTGCTAGTGGCGAGACTGGATACGAGCAGTACTTC. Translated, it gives CSASGETGYEQYF.

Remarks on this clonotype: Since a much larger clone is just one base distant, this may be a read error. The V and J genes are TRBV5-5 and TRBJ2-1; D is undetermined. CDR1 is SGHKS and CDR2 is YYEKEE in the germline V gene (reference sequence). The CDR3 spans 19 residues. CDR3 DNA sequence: TGTGCCAGCAGCTTGAATTGGTTTTTGTTGGGATCGTCTTGGGATGAACAGTTCTTC. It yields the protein CASSLNWFLLGSSWDEQFF.

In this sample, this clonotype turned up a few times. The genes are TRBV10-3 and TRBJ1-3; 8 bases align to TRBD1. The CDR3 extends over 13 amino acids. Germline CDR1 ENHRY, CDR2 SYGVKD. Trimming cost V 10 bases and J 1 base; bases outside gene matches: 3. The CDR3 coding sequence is TGTGCCACACGGACAGGGTCTGGAAACACCATATATTTT. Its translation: CATRTGSGNTIYF.

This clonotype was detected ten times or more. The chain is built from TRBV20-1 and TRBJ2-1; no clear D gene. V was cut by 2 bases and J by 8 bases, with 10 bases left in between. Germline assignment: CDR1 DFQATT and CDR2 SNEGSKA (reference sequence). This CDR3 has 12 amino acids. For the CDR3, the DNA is TGCAGTGCTAGACTCATCGGCGATGAGCAGTTCTTC. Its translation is CSARLIGDEQFF.

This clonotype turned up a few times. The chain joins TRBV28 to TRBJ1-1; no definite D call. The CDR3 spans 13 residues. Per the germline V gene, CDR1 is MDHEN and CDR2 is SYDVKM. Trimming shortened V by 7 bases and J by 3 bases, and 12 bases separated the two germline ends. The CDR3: CASTLSGYTEAFF. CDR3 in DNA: TGTGCCAGCACTCTATCAGGTTACACTGAAGCTTTCTTT.

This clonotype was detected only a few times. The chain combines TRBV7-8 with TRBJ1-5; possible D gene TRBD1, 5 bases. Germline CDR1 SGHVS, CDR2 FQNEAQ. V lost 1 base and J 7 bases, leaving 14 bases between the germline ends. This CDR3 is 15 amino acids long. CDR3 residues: CASSLDLTAGQPQHF. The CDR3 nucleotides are TGTGCCAGCAGCTTAGACTTGACAGCGGGGCAGCCCCAGCATTTT.

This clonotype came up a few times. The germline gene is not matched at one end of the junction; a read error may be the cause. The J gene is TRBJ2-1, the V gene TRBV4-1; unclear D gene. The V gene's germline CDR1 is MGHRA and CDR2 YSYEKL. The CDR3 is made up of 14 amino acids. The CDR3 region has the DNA TGCGCCAGCAGCCAATGGGAAGCCTACAATGAGCAGCTCTTC. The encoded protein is CASSQWEAYNEQLF.

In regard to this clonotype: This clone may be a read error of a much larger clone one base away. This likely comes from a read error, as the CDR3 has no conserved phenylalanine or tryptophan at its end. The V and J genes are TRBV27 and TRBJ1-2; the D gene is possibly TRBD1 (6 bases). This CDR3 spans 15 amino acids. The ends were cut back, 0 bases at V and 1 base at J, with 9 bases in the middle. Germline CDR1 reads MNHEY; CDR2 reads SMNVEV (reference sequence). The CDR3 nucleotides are TGTGCCAGCAGTTTATCGGAAGGGGGTAACTATGGCTACACCTCC. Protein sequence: CASSLSEGGNYGYTS.

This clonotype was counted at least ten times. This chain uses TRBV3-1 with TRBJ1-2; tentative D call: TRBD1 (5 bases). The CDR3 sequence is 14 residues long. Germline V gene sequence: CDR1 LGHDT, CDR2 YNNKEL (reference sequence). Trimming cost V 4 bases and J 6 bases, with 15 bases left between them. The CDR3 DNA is TGTGCCAGCAGCCGCGAAGCGGGACTGGATGGCTACACCTTC. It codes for CASSREAGLDGYTF. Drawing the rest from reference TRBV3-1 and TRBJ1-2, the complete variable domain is DTAVSQTPKYLVTQMGNDKSIKCEQNLGHDTMYWYKQDSKKFLKIMFSYNNKELIINETVPNRFSPKSPDKAHLNLHINSLELGDSAVYFCASSREAGLDGYTFGSGTRLTVV.

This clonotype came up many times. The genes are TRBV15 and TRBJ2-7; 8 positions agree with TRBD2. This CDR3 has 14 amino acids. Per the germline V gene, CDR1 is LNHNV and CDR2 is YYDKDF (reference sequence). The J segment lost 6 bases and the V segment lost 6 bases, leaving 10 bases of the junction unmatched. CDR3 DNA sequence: TGTGCCACCAGAGGGACTAGTCCGTACAGCGAGCAGTACTTC. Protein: CATRGTSPYSEQYF. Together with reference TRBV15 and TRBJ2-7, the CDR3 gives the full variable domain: DAMVIQNPRYQVTQFGKPVTLSCSQTLNHNVMYWYQQKSSQAPKLLFHYYDKDFNNEADTPDNFQSRRPNTSFCFLDIRSPGLGDTAMYLCATRGTSPYSEQYFGPGTRLTVT.